The sequence of this T cell receptor (beta chain) was determined in a study of CD4 T cells in relation to SARS-CoV-2 and coronaviruses. Study details: Convalescent donors were aged about 20 to 72, with median approximately 40 years.

The method was immunoSEQ multiplex PCR; TCRdb's version includes in-frame clones alone and lacks a portion of them. The sample carries about 38,000 clones, more than 65% recorded once. A single count supports this clone. Its matching antigen is unknown. Germline lookup yields CDR1 WSHSY and CDR2 SAAADI. V lost 4 bases, J lost 5 bases, and 15 bases lay in between. The CDR3 loop spans 15 amino acids. Naive or memory CD4+ cells were cultured 1:1 with T cell-depleted PBMCs plus CEF. Sequenced: naive CD4+ T cells from PBMCs, cultured in vitro. Noted subset: naive CD4+ T cells isolated by negative enrichment. The receptor was isolated from an adult with COVID-19. V and J are TRBV10-2 and TRBJ2-1; tentative D call: TRBD2 (5 bases). The CDR3 spells CASSGWLEGNNEQFF. In DNA, the CDR3 is TGCGCCAGCAGTGGATGGCTTGAGGGAAACAATGAGCAGTTCTTC.